This T cell receptor beta chain came from a study of blood T cell repertoires in COVID-19. CDR3 length: 11 amino acids. Germline-derived CDR1 and CDR2 are LNHNV and YYDKDF (reference sequence). TCRdb's table, derived via immunoSEQ multiplex PCR, lists solely in-frame clones and lacks some. Of over 600,000 clones in the sample, 90% were seen once. Input material: peripheral blood. The source is a woman under 30 with acute or convalescent COVID-19. V and J are TRBV15 and TRBJ2-7; no reliable D call. Judging by the DNA end, TRBJ2-1 fits better; the J call may be wrong. CDR3 sequence reads: CATRATDEQFF. In DNA form, the CDR3 reads TGTGCCACCAGGGCCACAGATGAGCAGTTCTTC.